This TCR beta chain was documented in a study of identical twins. The CDR3 loop spans 13 amino acids. After removal of 4 bases from V and 9 bases from J, the junction contained 8 bases not matched to a gene. Per germline, CDR1 WSHSY and CDR2 SAAADI. Findings of the study overall: Model-predicted out-of-frame TCR alpha sharing fell below observed values in monozygotic twins. Less excess twin sharing appeared in beta out-of-frame sequences. Alpha sequences that were out-of-frame and twin-shared showed an excess of low generation probability.

TCRdb re-derived calls from the 5' RACE reads in MiXCR, one entry per CDR3 protein. The sample consists of some 500,000 distinct CDR3 sequences, less than 25% of them appearing once. On this clonotype itself: What it binds is unknown.

These data were also reused for a study on T cells expressing NK-cell markers.

The sequence came from a woman in her late teens or twenties in good health. The V gene is TRBV10-2, the J gene TRBJ2-7; 8 bases line up with TRBD2. Sequenced sample: CD4+ T cells sorted from blood. The CDR3 protein is CASSGGGGLGQYF. In nucleotides, the CDR3 is TGCGCCAGCAGTGGCGGCGGGGGACTAGGGCAGTACTTC.